Listed here are 27 T cell receptor beta chains from one sample, sequenced in a study of OX40 agonist ivuxolimab in advanced cancers. Profiled with immunoSEQ multiplex PCR; TCRdb holds only in-frame clones, not every one. This table holds about 88,000 clones, approximately 85% found once. This specimen was CD4+ or CD8+ T cells sorted from blood, taken in a trial of the OX40 agonist ivuxolimab. Receptors originate from an adult with an advanced solid tumor such as melanoma, head and neck, liver or kidney cancer.

This clone was observed once. This chain joins TRBV5-1 and TRBJ2-2; D possibly corresponds to TRBD2 (5 bases). Per the germline V gene, CDR1 is SGHRS and CDR2 is YFSETQ. Trimming took off 0 bases at V and 7 bases at J, with 10 bases between the two ends. This CDR3 is built from 14 residues. The CDR3 sequence is CASSLGREGGELFF. For the CDR3, the DNA is TGCGCCAGCAGCTTGGGTCGGGAAGGCGGGGAGCTGTTTTTT.

The chain links TRBV25-1 to TRBJ1-4; D gene unclear. The CDR3 covers 11 residues. The germline V gene has CDR1 MGHDK and CDR2 SYGVNS. Trimming left V 3 bases short and J 13 bases short, with 9 bases between. The CDR3 spells CASSEGRVLFF. As DNA, the CDR3 is TGTGCCAGCAGTGAGGGCAGAGTACTGTTTTTT.

This clone was detected only once. The chain employs TRBV6-5 and TRBJ2-5; possible D gene TRBD1, 5 bases. V shed 6 bases and J shed 5 bases, with 16 bases lying between them. This CDR3 has 14 amino acids. CDR1 and CDR2 from the germline V gene are MNHEY and SVGAGI. The CDR3: CASSRRATKETQYF. In DNA, the CDR3 is TGTGCCAGCAGCCGCAGGGCTACAAAGGAGACCCAGTACTTC.

The chain employs TRBV10-2 and TRBJ2-1, with D possibly TRBD2 on 5 matching bases. The CDR3 totals 14 residues. The ends were cut back, 4 bases at V and 4 bases at J, with 11 bases in the middle. The germline V gene encodes CDR1 WSHSY and CDR2 SAAADI. The DNA for the CDR3 is TGCGCCAGCAGTGTGGTAGAGCGGTACAATGAGCAGTTCTTC. It is translated as CASSVVERYNEQFF.

The V call is TRBV5-6, the J call TRBJ1-2; the match to TRBD1 covers 8 bases. Germline lookup yields CDR1 SGHDT and CDR2 YYEEEE. With V trimmed by 3 bases and J by 3 bases, 1 base remained unmatched. The CDR3 runs to 13 residues. The CDR3 spells CASSSDRDYGYTF. The CDR3 coding sequence is TGTGCCAGCAGCTCGGACAGGGACTATGGCTACACCTTC.

The CDR3, as DNA: TGTGCCAGCTCACCGGGGCAAGAGACCCAGTACTTC. As protein: CASSPGQETQYF. The chain couples TRBV18 to TRBJ2-5; no definite D call. Germline lookup yields CDR1 KGHSH and CDR2 LQKENI. The CDR3 extends over 12 amino acids. The ends were cut back, 3 bases at V and 2 bases at J, with 4 bases in the middle.

The chain employs TRBV7-2 and TRBJ2-1, with D unresolved. Trimming removed 7 bases at V and 10 bases at J, with 17 bases between. Per the germline V gene, CDR1 is SGHTA and CDR2 is FQGNSA. The CDR3 is 13 amino acids. CDR3 DNA: TGTGCCAGCATCAAGCCGCCTTTAGGGGAGCAGTTCTTC. It specifies CASIKPPLGEQFF.

This chain connects TRBV5-1 to TRBJ2-7, with TRBD2 matching 8 bases. Germline V gene sequence: CDR1 SGHRS, CDR2 YFSETQ. CDR3 length: 13 residues. Germline trimming cut 4 bases from V and 3 bases from J; bases unmatched to any gene: 3. The CDR3 reads CASSRTSNYEQYF. The DNA of the CDR3 is TGCGCCAGCAGCCGGACTAGCAACTACGAGCAGTACTTC. Combining the CDR3 with reference TRBV5-1 and TRBJ2-7 gives the whole variable domain KAGVTQTPRYLIKTRGQQVTLSCSPISGHRSVSWYQQTPGQGLQFLFEYFSETQRNKGNFPGRFSGRQFSNSRSEMNVSTLELGDSALYLCASSRTSNYEQYFGPGTRLTVT.

The CDR3 reads CASSVGNRGNTEAFF. The CDR3 DNA reads TGTGCCAGCAGCGTAGGAAACAGGGGTAACACTGAAGCTTTCTTT. The chain carries TRBV9 and TRBJ1-1; 7 bases are shared with TRBD1. V was pared by 0 bases and J by 2 bases, with 4 bases of the junction left unmatched. CDR1 and CDR2 (germline): SGDLS, YYNGEE. CDR3 length: 15 residues.

V usage is TRBV30 and J usage is TRBJ1-1; a possible D gene is TRBD1 (5 bases). The V gene lost 4 bases and the J gene lost 5 bases, with 11 bases spanning the gap. The CDR3 is made up of 12 amino acids. The germline CDR1 and CDR2 sequences are GTSNPN and SVGIG (reference sequence). The CDR3 DNA reads TGTGCCTGGATGGGGGACCGGACTGAAGCTTTCTTT. Protein: CAWMGDRTEAFF.

The CDR3: CASGLNGGTYEQYF. In nucleotides, the CDR3 is TGTGCTAGTGGTTTGAATGGCGGAACCTACGAGCAGTACTTC. The chain couples TRBV12-5 to TRBJ2-7; D gene ambiguous. Germline CDR1 LGHNT, CDR2 FRNRAP. The CDR3 is 14 amino acids. The ends were cut back, 2 bases at V and 2 bases at J, with 10 bases in the middle.

The V gene is TRBV27, the J gene TRBJ2-1; tentative D call: TRBD2 (7 bases). The CDR3 covers 13 residues. Deletions cut 7 bases from V and 8 bases from J, with 15 bases between. CDR1 MNHEY and CDR2 SMNVEV come from the germline V gene (reference sequence). CDR3 protein: CASTRGGGDEQFF. The CDR3, as DNA: TGTGCCAGCACTCGAGGCGGGGGCGATGAGCAGTTCTTC.

A single count supports this clone. This chain joins TRBV5-4 and TRBJ2-7; D is ambiguous. Germline assignment: CDR1 SGHNT and CDR2 YYREEE (reference sequence). The CDR3 sequence is 15 residues long. V lost 0 bases and J lost 5, with 15 bases in between. CDR3 coding DNA: TGTGCCAGCAGCTTGGTGTCCTCTAAGGCCCACGAGCAGTACTTC. Translating gives CASSLVSSKAHEQYF.

The chain carries TRBV7-8 and TRBJ2-3; TRBD2 aligns across 8 bases. The germline V gene has CDR1 SGHVS and CDR2 FQNEAQ. The trim removed 4 bases at V and 0 bases at J, leaving 3 bases unmatched. The CDR3 has 15 amino acids. The CDR3 nucleotides are TGTGCCAGCAGCTCCTCTAGCGGGAGCACAGATACGCAGTATTTT. Translating it yields CASSSSSGSTDTQYF.

This clone has more than one count but fewer than ten. The chain carries TRBV28 and TRBJ1-5, with a possible D match to TRBD1 (5 bases). The CDR3 is 13 amino acids. Trimming cost V 7 bases and J 2 bases, with 9 bases left between them. CDR1 is MDHEN, CDR2 SYDVKM, per germline. The CDR3 spells CASKRGGNQPQHF. As DNA, the CDR3 is TGTGCCAGCAAGCGAGGGGGCAATCAGCCCCAGCATTTT.

The rearrangement joins TRBV9 to TRBJ2-1, with unresolved D. The V gene lost 0 bases and the J gene lost 8 bases, with 18 bases spanning the gap. The CDR3 is made up of 16 amino acids. The germline V gene has CDR1 SGDLS and CDR2 YYNGEE. In DNA form, the CDR3 reads TGTGCCAGCAGCGTAGGCGGTAGTAGTCGTACTCATGAGCAGTTCTTC. Protein product: CASSVGGSSRTHEQFF. Based on the CDR3 plus reference TRBV9 and TRBJ2-1, the full variable domain is DSGVTQTPKHLITATGQRVTLRCSPRSGDLSVYWYQQSLDQGLQFLIQYYNGEERAKGNILERFSAQQFPDLHSELNLSSLELGDSALYFCASSVGGSSRTHEQFFGPGTRLTVL.

The V and J genes are TRBV29-1 and TRBJ2-2, with D maybe TRBD1 (6 bases). CDR1 is SQVTM, CDR2 ANQGSEA, per germline. V gave up 7 bases and J gave up 3 bases, with 9 bases separating them. The CDR3 runs 12 residues. The CDR3: CSAGQHTGELFF. The CDR3 DNA is TGCAGCGCGGGACAACACACCGGGGAGCTGTTTTTT.

In its sample, this clone was seen a few times. The chain combines TRBV10-3 with TRBJ2-7; 8 bases map to TRBD2. V lost 6 bases to trimming and J lost 5 bases; unmatched junction nucleotides: 9. The CDR3 has 14 amino acids. Germline V gene lookup returns CDR1 ENHRY and CDR2 SYGVKD. CDR3 residues: CAIRRAGVYHEQYF. The CDR3, as DNA: TGTGCCATCAGGCGAGCGGGAGTCTACCACGAGCAGTACTTC.

The V call is TRBV4-1, the J call TRBJ1-4; 9 nucleotides agree with TRBD1. The ends lost 4 bases at V and 5 bases at J; junction bases unmatched: 5. This CDR3 has 15 residues. Looked up from germline, CDR1 is MGHRA and CDR2 is YSYEKL. This CDR3 reads CASSLKDRGNEKLFF. The CDR3 coding sequence is TGCGCCAGCAGCCTAAAAGACAGGGGGAATGAAAAACTGTTTTTT.

The chain links TRBV30 to TRBJ2-2, with D tentatively TRBD1 (5 bases). Trimming took off 2 bases at V and 3 bases at J, with 16 bases between the two ends. The germline V gene encodes CDR1 GTSNPN and CDR2 SVGIG (reference sequence). CDR3 length: 16 residues. This CDR3 reads CAWSPPIGVYTGELFF. As DNA, the CDR3 is TGTGCCTGGAGTCCCCCTATAGGGGTCTACACCGGGGAGCTGTTTTTT.

The genes are TRBV7-9 and TRBJ2-7, with 7 bases identical to TRBD1. CDR3 length: 14 amino acids. The germline gives CDR1 SEHNR, CDR2 FQNEAQ (reference sequence). With V trimmed by 5 bases and J by 2 bases, 6 bases remained unmatched. The CDR3 here is CASSEWGTAYEQYF. The CDR3 region has the DNA TGTGCCAGCAGCGAGTGGGGGACAGCCTACGAGCAGTACTTC.

A single count supports this clone. Its ends do not fully match the called genes, so a read error is possible. The chain carries TRBV7-7 and TRBJ2-5; TRBD1 matches 9 bases. This CDR3 comprises 15 residues. Looked up from germline, CDR1 is SSHAT and CDR2 is FNYEAQ (reference sequence). The CDR3 spells CASSSGQGRSETQYF. The CDR3 region has the DNA TGTGCTAGCAGCTCGGGACAGGGCAGGTCGGAGACCCAGTACTTC.

The V call is TRBV5-4, the J call TRBJ2-2, with 11 positions matching TRBD2. The CDR3 has 15 amino acids. V shed 0 bases and J 12 bases; nucleotides not matched to a gene: 7. CDR1 and CDR2 from the germline V gene are SGHNT and YYREEE (reference sequence). CDR3: CASSLDLAGGAQLFF. The DNA for the CDR3 is TGTGCCAGCAGCTTGGACCTAGCGGGAGGTGCGCAGCTGTTTTTT.

This chain uses TRBV27 with TRBJ2-1; 14 bases align to TRBD2. The CDR3 loop spans 16 amino acids. Per the germline V gene, CDR1 is MNHEY and CDR2 is SMNVEV (reference sequence). V dropped 2 bases and J dropped 5; count of bases not matched to a gene: 2. The CDR3 bases are TGTGCCAGCAGTTTACTGGGACTAGCGGGAGACAATGAGCAGTTCTTC. Residues: CASSLLGLAGDNEQFF.

The rearrangement uses TRBV7-2 and TRBJ2-7; D may correspond to TRBD1 or TRBD2 (5 bases each). The V end lost 6 bases, the J end lost 1 base, and 13 bases lay between the germline ends. The CDR3 consists of 14 residues. Germline CDR1 and CDR2: SGHTA and FQGNSA. CDR3 sequence: CASRPRDGSYEQYF. The CDR3 region has the DNA TGTGCCAGCAGGCCTCGGGACGGGTCCTACGAGCAGTACTTC.

V is TRBV19 and J is TRBJ2-7; D call uncertain. Germline V gives CDR1 LNHDA, CDR2 SQIVND (reference sequence). CDR3 size: 18 residues. V shed 3 bases and J shed 3 bases, with 24 bases lying between them. The CDR3 here is CASSIIFSPKAKIYEQYF. The CDR3 DNA reads as TGTGCCAGTAGTATTATCTTTAGCCCGAAAGCTAAGATCTACGAGCAGTACTTC.

The V and J genes are TRBV4-1 and TRBJ2-3; TRBD2 agrees at 7 bases. The germline V gene has CDR1 MGHRA and CDR2 YSYEKL. After removal of 0 bases from V and 5 bases from J, the junction contained 11 bases not matched to a gene. The CDR3 loop spans 17 amino acids. CDR3 region: CASSQEGLAGVEDTQYF. CDR3 bases: TGCGCCAGCAGCCAAGAGGGGCTGGCGGGGGTTGAAGATACGCAGTATTTT.